This T cell receptor beta chain was sequenced during a study of shared clonotypes between healthy human individuals. This CDR3 is 13 amino acids long. Germline lookup yields CDR1 MNHNS and CDR2 SASEGT. V was trimmed by 2 bases and J by 5 bases, leaving 7 bases between them. TCRdb keeps only in-frame clones here, not all; method: immunoSEQ multiplex PCR. Of 550,000 to 700,000 clones listed, less than 80% are singletons. This chain links TRBV6-1 with TRBJ1-5; D might be TRBD1 (5 bases). The TCR was taken from a woman aged 30 to 39 in good health. The source material was memory CD4+ T cells sorted from blood. The subset was: CD45RA-negative fraction. CDR3 coding DNA: TGTGCCAGCAGTGAAATGGGGGATCAGCCCCAGCATTTT. Its protein is CASSEMGDQPQHF.